This record looks at one T cell receptor (beta chain) sequence and its context. Its antigen is not identified. Germline is not matched at one junction end, which may reflect a read error. This specimen comes from a study of cytomegalovirus exposure and HLA in healthy donors. Study observations and caveats: A list of about 160 TCR beta chains associated with cytomegalovirus was given. It was reportedly the case that the classifier diagnosed cytomegalovirus status with high specificity and sensitivity.

Generated by immunoSEQ multiplex PCR, the TCRdb table keeps only in-frame clones and is missing some. The sample has about 360,000 clones, 86% seen once. The CDR3 extends over 13 amino acids. CDR1 is SGHNT and CDR2 is YYREEE in the germline V gene (reference sequence). This receptor was taken from a woman between 18 and 30 years old in good health and CMV-seronegative. The chain carries TRBV5-4 and TRBJ2-1, with TRBD2 matching over 8 bases. The sequenced material came from PBMCs. CDR3 DNA: TGTGCCAGCAGCTTGGTGTCGGGAGGGGCCTGGGTCTTC. It yields the protein CASSLVSGGAWVF. Full variable domain (missing parts from reference TRBV5-4 and TRBJ2-1): ETGVTQSPTHLIKTRGQQVTLRCSSQSGHNTVSWYQQALGQGPQFIFQYYREEENGRGNFPPRFSGLQFPNYSSELNVNALELDDSALYLCASSLVSGGAWVFGPGTRLTVL.